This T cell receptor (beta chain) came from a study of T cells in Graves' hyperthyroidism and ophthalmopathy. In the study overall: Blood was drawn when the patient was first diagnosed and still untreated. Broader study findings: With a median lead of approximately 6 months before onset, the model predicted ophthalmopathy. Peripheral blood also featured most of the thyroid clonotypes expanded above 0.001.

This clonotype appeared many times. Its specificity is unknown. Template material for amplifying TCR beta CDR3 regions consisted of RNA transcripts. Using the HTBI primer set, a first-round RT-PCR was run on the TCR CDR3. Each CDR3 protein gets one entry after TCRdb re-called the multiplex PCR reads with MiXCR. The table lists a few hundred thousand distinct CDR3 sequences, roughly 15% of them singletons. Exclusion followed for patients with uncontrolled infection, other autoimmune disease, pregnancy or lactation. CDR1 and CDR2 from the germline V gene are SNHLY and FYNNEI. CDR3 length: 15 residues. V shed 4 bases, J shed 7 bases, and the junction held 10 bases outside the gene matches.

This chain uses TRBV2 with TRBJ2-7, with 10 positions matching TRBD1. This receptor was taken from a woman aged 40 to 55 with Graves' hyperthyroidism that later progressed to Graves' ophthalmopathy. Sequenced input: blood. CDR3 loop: CASSGPGQGRGEQYF. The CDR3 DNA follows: TGTGCCAGCAGTGGTCCGGGACAGGGGAGAGGGGAGCAGTACTTC. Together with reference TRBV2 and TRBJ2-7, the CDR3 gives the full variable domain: EPEVTQTPSHQVTQMGQEVILRCVPISNHLYFYWYRQILGQKVEFLVSFYNNEISEKSEIFDDQFSVERPDGSNFTLKIRSTKLEDSAMYFCASSGPGQGRGEQYFGPGTRLTVT.